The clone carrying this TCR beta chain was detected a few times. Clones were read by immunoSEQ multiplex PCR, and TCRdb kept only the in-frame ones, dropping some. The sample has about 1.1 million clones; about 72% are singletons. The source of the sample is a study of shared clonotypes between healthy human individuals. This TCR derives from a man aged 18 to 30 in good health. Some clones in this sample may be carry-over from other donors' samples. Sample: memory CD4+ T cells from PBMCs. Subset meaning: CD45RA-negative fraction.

DNA of the CDR3: TGTGCCAGCAGACTAGCCTGGGACACCGGGGAGCTGTTTTTT. This translates into CASRLAWDTGELFF. The chain links TRBV6-4 to TRBJ2-2, with D perhaps matching TRBD2 (6 bases). CDR3 size: 14 residues. The V and J ends lost 6 bases and 3 bases respectively, with 11 bases between them. CDR1 and CDR2 from the germline V gene are MRHNA and SNTAGT.